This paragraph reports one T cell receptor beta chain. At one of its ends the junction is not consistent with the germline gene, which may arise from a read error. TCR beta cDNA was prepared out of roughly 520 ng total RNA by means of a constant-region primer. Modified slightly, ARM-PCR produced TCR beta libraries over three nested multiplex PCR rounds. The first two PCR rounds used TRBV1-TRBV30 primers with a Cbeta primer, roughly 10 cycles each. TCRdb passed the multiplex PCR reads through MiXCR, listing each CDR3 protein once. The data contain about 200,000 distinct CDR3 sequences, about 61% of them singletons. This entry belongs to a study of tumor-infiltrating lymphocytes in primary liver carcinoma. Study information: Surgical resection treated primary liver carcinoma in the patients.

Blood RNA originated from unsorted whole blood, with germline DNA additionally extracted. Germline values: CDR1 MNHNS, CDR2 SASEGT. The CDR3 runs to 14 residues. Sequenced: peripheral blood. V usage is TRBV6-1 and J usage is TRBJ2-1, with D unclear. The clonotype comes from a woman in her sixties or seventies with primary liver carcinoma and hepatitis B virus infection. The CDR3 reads CASSESRVYNEQLF. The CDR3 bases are TGTGCCAGCAGTGAATCCCGAGTATATAATGAGCAGCTCTTC.